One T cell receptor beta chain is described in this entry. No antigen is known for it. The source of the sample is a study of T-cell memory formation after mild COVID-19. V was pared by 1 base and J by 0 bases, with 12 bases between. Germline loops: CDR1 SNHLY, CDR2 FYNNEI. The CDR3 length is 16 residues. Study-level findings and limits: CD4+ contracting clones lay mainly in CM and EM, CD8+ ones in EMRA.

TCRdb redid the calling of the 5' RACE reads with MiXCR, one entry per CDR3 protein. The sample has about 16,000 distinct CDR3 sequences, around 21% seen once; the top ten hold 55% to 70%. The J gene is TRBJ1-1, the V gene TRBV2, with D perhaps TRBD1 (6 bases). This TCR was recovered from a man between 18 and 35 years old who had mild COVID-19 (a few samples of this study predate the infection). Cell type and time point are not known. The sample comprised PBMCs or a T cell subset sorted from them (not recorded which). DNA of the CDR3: TGTGCCAGCAGTGAAGTACGGACAGCAATGAACACTGAAGCTTTCTTT. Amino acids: CASSEVRTAMNTEAFF.